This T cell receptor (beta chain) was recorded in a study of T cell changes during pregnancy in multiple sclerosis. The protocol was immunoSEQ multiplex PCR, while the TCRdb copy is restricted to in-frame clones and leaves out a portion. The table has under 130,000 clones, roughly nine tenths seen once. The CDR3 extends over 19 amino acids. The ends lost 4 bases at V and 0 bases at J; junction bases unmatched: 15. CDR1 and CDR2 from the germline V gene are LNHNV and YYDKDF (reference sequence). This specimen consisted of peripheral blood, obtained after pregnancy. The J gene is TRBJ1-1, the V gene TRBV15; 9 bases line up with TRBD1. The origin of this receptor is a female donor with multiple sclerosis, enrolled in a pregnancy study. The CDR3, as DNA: TGTGCCACCAGCACGGAGCCCCATGGACAGGGGTGGATGAACACTGAAGCTTTCTTT. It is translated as CATSTEPHGQGWMNTEAFF.